The following is a T cell receptor (beta chain) sequence with its context. The target antigen is unknown. Germline CDR1 is LNHDA and CDR2 is SQIVND (reference sequence). The CDR3 consists of 15 residues. V lost 2 bases and J 0 bases, leaving 8 bases between the germline ends. Relapse was seen in all patients after autologous stem cell transplantation, and brentuximab vedotin exposure was variable. This sample stems from a study of PD-1 blockade in classical Hodgkin lymphoma. Study-level findings and limits: At C4D1, TCR diversity had climbed significantly for CD4+ cells, though not for CD8+ cells. Possibly reflecting disease activity or prior therapy, repertoire differences have causes that remain undefined.

Clones were read by immunoSEQ multiplex PCR, and TCRdb kept only the in-frame ones, dropping some. The sample lists about 150,000 clones, 78% seen once, with approximately 9.6% in the top ten. Sequenced here: peripheral blood mononuclear cells (PBMCs), sampled before the second cycle of nivolumab. This TCR was sampled from a human donor with classical Hodgkin lymphoma. The chain combines TRBV19 with TRBJ2-1, with D tentatively TRBD1 (5 bases). DNA of the CDR3: TGTGCCAGTAGTATAAGACAGAACTCCTACAATGAGCAGTTCTTC. This translates into CASSIRQNSYNEQFF. Combining the CDR3 with reference TRBV19 and TRBJ2-1 gives the whole variable domain DGGITQSPKYLFRKEGQNVTLSCEQNLNHDAMYWYRQDPGQGLRLIYYSQIVNDFQKGDIAEGYSVSREKKESFPLTVTSAQKNPTAFYLCASSIRQNSYNEQFFGPGTRLTVL.